The 27 T cell receptor beta chains in this list originate from one sample, sequenced in a study of cytomegalovirus exposure and HLA in healthy donors (dated by TCRdb to the late 2010s). Libraries were made using the immunoSEQ multiplex PCR assay. The multiplex PCR relied on a mix of 60 forward primers for TCR Vbeta segments and 13 reverse primers for TCR Jbeta segments. Sourced from immuneACCESS, this table was stored by TCRdb with only in-frame sequences that have V and J called. A share of the clones is absent; for the studies checked, an unresolved V gene accounts for under half, and the remainder has no known explanation. This sample comprises around 91,000 clones, 64% of them detected only once. The ten largest clonotypes hold roughly 2.5% of the sample. What was sequenced was PBMCs. Receptors originate from a human donor in good health.

CDR3 in DNA: TGCGCCAGCAGCCAAGGTTCAGGGGGCTACGAGCAGTACTTC. It encodes CASSQGSGGYEQYF. The V and J genes are TRBV4-3 and TRBJ2-7; 7 bases agree with TRBD1. CDR3 length: 14 residues. The trim removed 1 base at V and 3 bases at J, leaving 3 bases unmatched. CDR1 is LGHNA and CDR2 is YSLEER in the germline V gene.

The genes are TRBV5-1 and TRBJ1-2, with 10 bases that match TRBD1. V lost 5 bases and J lost 4; bases outside the gene matches: 11. Germline V CDR1 and CDR2: SGHRS, YFSETQ. This CDR3 spans 16 amino acids. CDR3 residues: CASREGQGMVLYGYTF. The CDR3 DNA sequence: TGCGCCAGCAGAGAGGGACAGGGGATGGTCCTCTATGGCTACACCTTC.

The chain employs TRBV9 and TRBJ1-3, with 9 bases that match TRBD1. CDR1 is SGDLS and CDR2 is YYNGEE in the germline V gene. CDR3 length: 18 amino acids. V was pared by 3 bases and J by 3 bases, with 13 bases of the junction left unmatched. The DNA for the CDR3 is TGTGCCAGCAGCGCTGGACAGGGGAGTTATATCGGTGGAAACACCATATATTTT. Protein product: CASSAGQGSYIGGNTIYF. Combining the CDR3 with reference TRBV9 and TRBJ1-3 gives the whole variable domain DSGVTQTPKHLITATGQRVTLRCSPRSGDLSVYWYQQSLDQGLQFLIQYYNGEERAKGNILERFSAQQFPDLHSELNLSSLELGDSALYFCASSAGQGSYIGGNTIYFGEGSWLTVV.

The chain uses TRBV6-1 and TRBJ2-2; D perhaps matches TRBD1 (8 bases). Germline assignment: CDR1 MNHNS and CDR2 SASEGT. The ends were cut back, 3 bases at V and 5 bases at J, with 19 bases in the middle. The CDR3 extends over 17 amino acids. The CDR3 DNA sequence: TGTGCCAGCAGTGATTACAGGGGGGGCGAGGGGACCGGGGAGCTGTTTTTT. Translating gives CASSDYRGGEGTGELFF.

The V call is TRBV27, the J call TRBJ2-3, with 8 bases lining up with TRBD1. CDR3 length: 15 residues. Per germline, CDR1 MNHEY and CDR2 SMNVEV (reference sequence). The V gene end was trimmed by 4 bases and the J gene end by 2 bases; junction bases not matched to a gene: 5. In DNA form, the CDR3 reads TGTGCCAGCAGTTCGCGGACAGGGTACACAGATACGCAGTATTTT. This sequence encodes CASSSRTGYTDTQYF.

The chain is built from TRBV5-4 and TRBJ2-2; possible D gene TRBD1, 7 bases. From germline, CDR1 is SGHNT and CDR2 YYREEE (reference sequence). Between the trimmed V and J ends, which lost 1 base and 3 bases, there was a span of 10 bases. The CDR3 has 15 residues. CDR3 in amino acids: CASSLPRGDTGELFF. The CDR3 coding sequence is TGTGCCAGCAGCTTGCCCAGGGGGGACACCGGGGAGCTGTTTTTT. Using reference TRBV5-4 and TRBJ2-2 for the parts outside the CDR3, the full variable domain is ETGVTQSPTHLIKTRGQQVTLRCSSQSGHNTVSWYQQALGQGPQFIFQYYREEENGRGNFPPRFSGLQFPNYSSELNVNALELDDSALYLCASSLPRGDTGELFFGEGSRLTVL.

As for this clone: Other DNA sequences from this sample encode an identical CDR3 as well. As DNA, the CDR3 is TGTGCCACCAGCAGAGATACGGGGAGGGATAATTCACCCCTCCACTTT. As protein: CATSRDTGRDNSPLHF. The J gene is TRBJ1-6, the V gene TRBV15; the D is unclear. Germline V CDR1 and CDR2: LNHNV, YYDKDF (reference sequence). Trimming took off 0 bases at V and 5 bases at J, with 11 bases between the two ends. The CDR3 runs 16 residues. Based on the CDR3 plus reference TRBV15 and TRBJ1-6, the full variable domain is DAMVIQNPRYQVTQFGKPVTLSCSQTLNHNVMYWYQQKSSQAPKLLFHYYDKDFNNEADTPDNFQSRRPNTSFCFLDIRSPGLGDTAMYLCATSRDTGRDNSPLHFGNGTRLTVT.

The chain couples TRBV9 to TRBJ2-3, with D possibly being TRBD2 (7 bases). Trimming pared 3 bases from V and 3 bases from J, leaving 17 bases between. This CDR3 has 16 amino acids. Germline V gene data show CDR1 as SGDLS and CDR2 as YYNGEE. The CDR3 is CASSGRGGARTDTQYF. The DNA of the CDR3 is TGTGCCAGCAGCGGGAGGGGGGGGGCAAGGACAGATACGCAGTATTTT.

There are a few counts of this clone. V usage is TRBV4-2 and J usage is TRBJ2-7, with 11 bases identical to TRBD2. The V and J ends lost 3 bases and 0 bases, in that order; junction bases with no gene match: 16. This CDR3 spans 20 amino acids. Germline V lookup: CDR1 LGHNA, CDR2 YNFKEQ. The CDR3 DNA follows: TGTGCCAGCAGCCATTATACTAGCGGGGGTCCCCATGGGTTCTCCTACGAGCAGTACTTC. Residues: CASSHYTSGGPHGFSYEQYF.

The chain carries TRBV2 and TRBJ1-1, with D hard to call. CDR1 is SNHLY and CDR2 is FYNNEI in the germline V gene. The length of the CDR3 is 16 residues. The V and J ends lost 3 bases and 5 bases respectively, with 19 bases between them. The CDR3 sequence: CASSEEAGYLGTEAFF. CDR3 nucleotide sequence: TGTGCCAGCAGTGAGGAGGCAGGATACCTGGGTACTGAAGCTTTCTTT.

The chain carries TRBV10-3 and TRBJ2-5, with 8 bases that match TRBD2. The tail of the sequence fits TRBJ2-7 better, so the J call may be wrong. The CDR3 extends over 14 amino acids. Germline CDR1 ENHRY, CDR2 SYGVKD. In nucleotides, the CDR3 is TGTGCCATCAGTGTCGGGGGGGCGTCCTACGAGCAGTACTTC. This encodes CAISVGGASYEQYF.

The chain uses TRBV6-5 and TRBJ1-5, with D unresolved. The ends were cut back, 5 bases at V and 7 bases at J, with 6 bases in the middle. The CDR3 runs to 11 residues. Germline loops: CDR1 MNHEY, CDR2 SVGAGI. CDR3 region: CASSELQPQHF. The CDR3 nucleotides read TGTGCCAGCAGTGAACTCCAGCCCCAGCATTTT.

The chain employs TRBV6-1 and TRBJ1-2, with TRBD1 as a possible D gene (5 bases). This CDR3 is built from 13 residues. V lost 3 bases and J 3 bases, leaving 8 bases between the germline ends. CDR1 is MNHNS and CDR2 is SASEGT in the germline V gene. The CDR3 DNA reads TGTGCCAGCAGTGATAGGGGCGACTATGGCTACACCTTC. Translating it yields CASSDRGDYGYTF.

This clone came up once. V and J are TRBV5-1 and TRBJ2-5, with TRBD1 matching over 7 bases. The CDR3 spans 16 residues. J was trimmed by 2 bases and V by 3 bases; bases with no gene match: 10. Germline assignment: CDR1 SGHRS and CDR2 YFSETQ. The CDR3 region has the DNA TGCGCCAGCAGCTACGGTCCGACAGGGCCGCAAGAGACCCAGTACTTC. Amino acids: CASSYGPTGPQETQYF.

The table lists this clone with a few counts. The V and J genes are TRBV2 and TRBJ2-1; D might be TRBD2 (6 bases). This CDR3 region has 16 residues. The ends were cut back, 4 bases at V and 2 bases at J, with 15 bases in the middle. Germline V gene sequence: CDR1 SNHLY, CDR2 FYNNEI. CDR3 region: CASSVGWGVAYNEQFF. CDR3 in DNA: TGTGCCAGCAGTGTAGGTTGGGGGGTCGCCTACAATGAGCAGTTCTTC.

The chain joins TRBV7-9 to TRBJ1-2, with D maybe TRBD1 (5 bases). The CDR3 spans 11 residues. Germline values: CDR1 SEHNR, CDR2 FQNEAQ (reference sequence). The DNA for the CDR3 is TGTGCGAGCGGCAGGGAGGACGGCTACACCTTC. The encoded protein is CASGREDGYTF.

This clone showed up just a few times. The CDR3, as DNA: TGTGCCAGCAGCTTAGGGCTCAGGGGGACCCAGCATTTT. Its translation: CASSLGLRGTQHF. The chain joins TRBV11-3 to TRBJ1-5; 7 bases match TRBD1. Germline V lookup: CDR1 SGHNT, CDR2 YENEEA. V was clipped by 1 base and J by 11 bases; unmatched bases: 5. The CDR3 has 13 residues.

This chain links TRBV6-5 with TRBJ1-1; the D gene is possibly TRBD1 (5 bases). The V gene lost 7 bases and the J gene lost 4 bases, with 13 bases spanning the gap. This CDR3 is 13 amino acids long. Looked up from germline, CDR1 is MNHEY and CDR2 is SVGAGI. The CDR3 spells CASMSAGTTEAFF. CDR3 coding DNA: TGTGCCAGCATGTCAGCGGGGACCACTGAAGCTTTCTTT.

This clone was counted once. CDR3 residues: CASSSGQASSYEQYF. The CDR3 nucleotides are TGTGCCAGCAGTTCGGGACAGGCGAGCTCCTACGAGCAGTACTTC. The chain recombines TRBV6-6 with TRBJ2-7; the match to TRBD1 covers 8 bases. CDR3 length: 15 residues. Losses at the gene ends were 4 bases for V and 0 bases for J; bases not matched to a gene: 5. The germline CDR1 and CDR2 sequences are MNHNY and SVGAGI (reference sequence).

Only one count was recorded for this clone. The CDR3 DNA reads as TGTGCCAGCACTCCCCGGGACAGTCTATATGGCTACACCTTC. This translates into CASTPRDSLYGYTF. The chain uses TRBV2 and TRBJ1-2; 7 positions agree with TRBD1. The CDR3 runs 14 residues. Germline lookup yields CDR1 SNHLY and CDR2 FYNNEI. The ends lost 7 bases at V and 5 bases at J; junction bases unmatched: 10.

The chain recombines TRBV7-2 with TRBJ1-1; D uncertain. Looked up from germline, CDR1 is SGHTA and CDR2 is FQGNSA. The CDR3 covers 14 residues. V lost 4 bases and J lost 0, with 9 bases in between. The chain's CDR3 is CASSSGGMNTEAFF. CDR3 bases: TGTGCCAGCAGCTCTGGCGGCATGAACACTGAAGCTTTCTTT.

The CDR3 loop is CASRTAGGSYEQYF. CDR3 in DNA: TGTGCCAGCAGGACCGCGGGGGGGTCCTACGAGCAGTACTTC. The chain recombines TRBV6-5 with TRBJ2-7; TRBD2 agrees at 9 bases. With 6 bases clipped from V and 1 base from J, the junction kept 4 bases outside the gene matches. The CDR3 is 14 amino acids. Per the germline V gene, CDR1 is MNHEY and CDR2 is SVGAGI.

CDR3 region: CASSGRGGDQETQYF. The CDR3, as DNA: TGTGCCAGCAGCGGCCGTGGGGGGGACCAAGAGACCCAGTACTTC. The chain combines TRBV9 with TRBJ2-5; 7 nucleotides line up with TRBD2. Germline CDR1 is SGDLS and CDR2 is YYNGEE. The CDR3 spans 15 residues. V trimming: 3 bases; J trimming: 0 bases; junction bases outside the gene matches: 5.

This chain links TRBV5-1 with TRBJ1-1; TRBD1 aligns across 7 bases. With 6 bases clipped from V and 0 bases from J, the junction kept 2 bases outside the gene matches. Germline V lookup: CDR1 SGHRS, CDR2 YFSETQ. The CDR3 has 13 residues. CDR3 DNA: TGCGCCAGCACGGGACAGCTGAACACTGAAGCTTTCTTT. Its translation is CASTGQLNTEAFF. The full variable domain, its missing parts supplied by reference TRBV5-1 and TRBJ1-1, is KAGVTQTPRYLIKTRGQQVTLSCSPISGHRSVSWYQQTPGQGLQFLFEYFSETQRNKGNFPGRFSGRQFSNSRSEMNVSTLELGDSALYLCASTGQLNTEAFFGQGTRLTVV.

This sequence joins TRBV5-1 and TRBJ1-1; D not resolved. Trimming removed 2 bases from V and 1 base from J, with 9 bases in between. The CDR3 has 14 residues. Germline CDR1 reads SGHRS; CDR2 reads YFSETQ. The CDR3 DNA sequence: TGCGCCAGCAGCTTTTTTGACTCGAACACTGAAGCTTTCTTT. Its translation is CASSFFDSNTEAFF.

The chain has TRBV19 and TRBJ1-2, with 7 bases lining up with TRBD1. The CDR3 has 15 residues. Trimming cost V 6 bases and J 3 bases; bases outside gene matches: 10. Germline V CDR1 and CDR2: LNHDA, SQIVND (reference sequence). The CDR3 loop reads CASREPGQIHYGYTF. As DNA, the CDR3 is TGTGCCAGTAGGGAACCGGGACAGATACACTATGGCTACACCTTC. Looking up the rest from reference TRBV19 and TRBJ1-2 gives the full variable domain: DGGITQSPKYLFRKEGQNVTLSCEQNLNHDAMYWYRQDPGQGLRLIYYSQIVNDFQKGDIAEGYSVSREKKESFPLTVTSAQKNPTAFYLCASREPGQIHYGYTFGSGTRLTVV.

The rearrangement links TRBV4-2 to TRBJ2-3, with 9 positions matching TRBD2. Germline loops: CDR1 LGHNA, CDR2 YNFKEQ. The CDR3 runs to 19 residues. The junction had 12 bases not matched to a gene; V was cut back by 0 bases and J by 2 bases. The CDR3 here is CASSQDNRASGGNTDTQYF. The DNA for the CDR3 is TGTGCCAGCAGCCAAGATAACAGGGCCAGCGGGGGGAACACAGATACGCAGTATTTT.